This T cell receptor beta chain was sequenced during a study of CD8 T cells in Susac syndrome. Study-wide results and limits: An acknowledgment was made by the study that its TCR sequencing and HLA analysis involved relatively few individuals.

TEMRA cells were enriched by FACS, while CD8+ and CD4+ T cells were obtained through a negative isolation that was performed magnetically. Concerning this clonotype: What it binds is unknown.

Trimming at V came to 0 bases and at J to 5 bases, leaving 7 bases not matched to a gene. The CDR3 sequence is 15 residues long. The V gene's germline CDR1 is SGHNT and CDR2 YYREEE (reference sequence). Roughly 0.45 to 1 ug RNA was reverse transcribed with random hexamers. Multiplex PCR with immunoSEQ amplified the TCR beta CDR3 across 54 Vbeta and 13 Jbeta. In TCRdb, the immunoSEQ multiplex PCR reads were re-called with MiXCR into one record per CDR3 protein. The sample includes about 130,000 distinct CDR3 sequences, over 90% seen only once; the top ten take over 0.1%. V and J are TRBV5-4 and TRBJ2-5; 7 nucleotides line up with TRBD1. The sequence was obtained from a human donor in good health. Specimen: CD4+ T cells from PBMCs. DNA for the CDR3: TGTGCCAGCAGCTTGGAGGGGACAGCATCGGAGACCCAGTACTTC. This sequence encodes CASSLEGTASETQYF.